This paragraph covers one T cell receptor (beta chain) sequence. Its antigen is unknown. This specimen belongs to a study of CD8+ T cells in alopecia areata. Study as a whole: Patients in the treated group were given tofacitinib by mouth, 5 to 10 mg twice a day. General study points: The study also sequences resident alphabeta T cells of normal skin in scalp samples.

The germline CDR1 and CDR2 sequences are MNHNS and SASEGT. V was pared by 9 bases and J by 0 bases, with 9 bases between. The CDR3 runs 13 residues. As the sequencing template, cDNA was produced by extracting RNA and reverse transcribing it. Clones were read by immunoSEQ multiplex PCR, and TCRdb kept only the in-frame ones, dropping some. The sample records 120,000 or so clones, around 63% being singletons. The treatment was: oral pan-JAK inhibitor, 5-10 mg twice daily. The TCR originated in a human donor with alopecia areata. The material was CD4+ T cells sorted from blood, obtained at week 4, from a patient treated with tofacitinib. The chain has TRBV6-1 and TRBJ2-1, with a possible D match to TRBD2 (6 bases). CDR3 bases: TGTGCCAGTACCGGGGGCTCCTACAATGAGCAGTTCTTC. It encodes CASTGGSYNEQFF.